This T cell receptor beta chain originates from a study of technical replicates of blood from a handful of donors. Method: immunoSEQ multiplex PCR; TCRdb's copy keeps in-frame clones and lacks some. The data show tens of thousands of clones, 85% to 95% seen once. The sequence came from a human donor in good health. Sequencing used T cells isolated from PBMCs.

CDR3 in DNA: TGTGCCAGCAGGAGGACAGGGGGGAACACCGGGGAGCTGTTTTTT. Its protein product is CASRRTGGNTGELFF. V and J are TRBV5-8 and TRBJ2-2, with TRBD1 matching 10 bases. Trimming cost V 5 bases and J 1 base; bases outside gene matches: 2. CDR1 SGHTS and CDR2 YDEGEE come from the germline V gene. The CDR3 has 15 amino acids.